The 23 T cell receptor beta chains given below trace back to one sample, sequenced in a study of identical twins. TCRdb re-analysed the 5' RACE reads in MiXCR, keeping a single row per CDR3 protein. The sample carries approximately 490,000 distinct CDR3 sequences, 20% to 25% recorded once. These same records also appear under a second study, on yellow fever vaccine responses in identical twins.

Specimen: CD4+ T cells sorted from blood. The receptors derive from a woman in her late teens or twenties in good health.

This clonotype occurred a few times. This chain uses TRBV4-2 with TRBJ2-1; 14 positions agree with TRBD2. Germline CDR1 is LGHNA and CDR2 is YNFKEQ. V was clipped by 1 base and J by 0 bases; unmatched bases: 5. This CDR3 contains 19 residues. The chain's CDR3 is CASSQGTSGGPSSYNEQFF. For the CDR3, the DNA is TGTGCCAGCAGCCAAGGGACTAGCGGGGGGCCTAGCTCCTACAATGAGCAGTTCTTC.

This sequence joins TRBV11-2 and TRBJ2-7; 7 nucleotides line up with TRBD1. V was clipped by 0 bases and J by 1 base; unmatched bases: 3. CDR3 size: 15 residues. Germline CDR1 SGHAT, CDR2 FQNNGV. CDR3 loop: CASSLDRQGSYEQYV. CDR3 nucleotides: TGTGCCAGCAGCTTAGACCGACAGGGTTCCTACGAGCAGTACGTC.

This clonotype was seen more than once but under ten times. The rearrangement links TRBV15 to TRBJ1-1, with a possible D match to TRBD1 (5 bases). In germline, CDR1 is LNHNV, CDR2 YYDKDF (reference sequence). The CDR3 length is 13 residues. Trimming removed 0 bases from V and 8 bases from J, with 10 bases in between. The CDR3 region is CATSRETDREAFF. The CDR3 DNA is TGTGCCACCAGCAGAGAGACAGATCGAGAAGCTTTCTTT.

The chain combines TRBV20-1 with TRBJ2-1; D unclear. The CDR3 is 11 residues long. V was pared by 6 bases and J by 10 bases, with 13 bases between. CDR1 is DFQATT and CDR2 is SNEGSKA in the germline V gene (reference sequence). CDR3 amino acids: CSAMVFNEQFF. DNA for the CDR3: TGCAGTGCGATGGTTTTCAACGAGCAGTTCTTC.

In its sample, this clonotype was seen a few times. V is TRBV18 and J is TRBJ1-5; possible D gene TRBD1, 6 bases. The CDR3 totals 14 residues. The germline CDR1 and CDR2 sequences are KGHSH and LQKENI. Trimming took 3 bases from V and 4 from J, leaving 10 bases between them. CDR3: CASSPNTGNQPQHF. CDR3 nucleotides: TGTGCCAGCTCACCGAATACAGGGAATCAGCCCCAGCATTTT.

This chain links TRBV2 with TRBJ2-1; TRBD2 matches 7 bases. The CDR3 runs 16 residues. The trim removed 6 bases at V and 6 bases at J, leaving 14 bases unmatched. CDR1 is SNHLY, CDR2 FYNNEI, per germline. CDR3 region: CASSPGAGEKGNEQFF. The CDR3 DNA is TGTGCCAGCAGCCCCGGGGCGGGGGAGAAAGGCAATGAGCAGTTCTTC.

The genes are TRBV15 and TRBJ2-1; 14 bases are a match to TRBD2. CDR1 and CDR2 from the germline V gene are LNHNV and YYDKDF (reference sequence). The CDR3 length is 18 residues. V was clipped by 5 bases and J by 1 base; unmatched bases: 7. CDR3 DNA sequence: TGTGCCACCAGCTGGGGACTAGCGGGAGATAGGTCCTACAATGAGCAGTTCTTC. This encodes CATSWGLAGDRSYNEQFF.

This clonotype has a count of ten or more. The genes are TRBV12-3 or TRBV12-4 and TRBJ2-2, with unresolved D. The CDR3 is 13 residues long. The V gene lost 3 bases and the J gene lost 7 bases, with 9 bases spanning the gap. The CDR3 nucleotides read TGTGCCAGCAGTTTTTCTGGTGGCGGGGAGCTGTTTTTT. It codes for CASSFSGGGELFF.

The rearrangement uses TRBV28 and TRBJ2-7; TRBD1 matches 9 bases. The CDR3 runs to 15 residues. V was pared by 7 bases and J by 3 bases, with 10 bases of the junction left unmatched. The germline CDR1 and CDR2 sequences are MDHEN and SYDVKM. The CDR3 sequence: CASMVIGTGIYEQYF. CDR3 bases: TGTGCCAGCATGGTAATCGGGACAGGGATCTACGAGCAGTACTTC.

This clonotype was seen only a few times. The J gene is TRBJ2-1, the V gene TRBV20-1; D may be TRBD1 (6 bases). This CDR3 has 13 residues. CDR1 is DFQATT and CDR2 is SNEGSKA in the germline V gene (reference sequence). V shed 0 bases and J shed 8 bases, with 11 bases lying between them. The CDR3 is CSARDRWTDEQFF. CDR3 bases: TGCAGTGCTAGAGATAGGTGGACAGATGAGCAGTTCTTC.

This clonotype was seen more than once but under ten times. V gene TRBV2 combines with J gene TRBJ2-3, with D maybe TRBD1 (6 bases). Germline CDR1 reads SNHLY; CDR2 reads FYNNEI. The CDR3 runs 15 residues. Trimming pared 6 bases from V and 0 bases from J, leaving 13 bases between. The CDR3 spells CASREQGTSTDTQYF. In DNA form, the CDR3 reads TGTGCCAGCAGGGAACAGGGAACTAGCACAGATACGCAGTATTTT. The whole variable domain, filled in from reference TRBV2 and TRBJ2-3, reads EPEVTQTPSHQVTQMGQEVILRCVPISNHLYFYWYRQILGQKVEFLVSFYNNEISEKSEIFDDQFSVERPDGSNFTLKIRSTKLEDSAMYFCASREQGTSTDTQYFGPGTRLTVL.

CDR3 in DNA: TGTGCCAGCAGCCAAACTGGAGGGGGGATTTCGGAAAAACTGTTTTTT. It encodes CASSQTGGGISEKLFF. The rearrangement joins TRBV3-1 to TRBJ1-4; weak D call: TRBD1 (6 bases). The length of the CDR3 is 16 residues. From germline, CDR1 is LGHDT and CDR2 YNNKEL (reference sequence). The V end was cut by 2 bases, the J end by 8 bases, with 18 bases between. The full variable domain, its missing parts supplied by reference TRBV3-1 and TRBJ1-4, is DTAVSQTPKYLVTQMGNDKSIKCEQNLGHDTMYWYKQDSKKFLKIMFSYNNKELIINETVPNRFSPKSPDKAHLNLHINSLELGDSAVYFCASSQTGGGISEKLFFGSGTQLSVL.

This clonotype appeared a few times. The chain couples TRBV10-3 to TRBJ2-3; the match to TRBD2 covers 8 bases. J lost 0 bases, V lost 2 bases, and 13 bases had no gene match. Germline values: CDR1 ENHRY, CDR2 SYGVKD. There are 19 residues in the CDR3. CDR3 sequence: CAISETTSGAGLSTDTQYF. CDR3 bases: TGTGCCATCAGTGAGACCACTAGCGGAGCGGGGCTTAGCACAGATACGCAGTATTTT.

This clonotype was detected a few times. The DNA for the CDR3 is TGTGCCAGCAGTGAGGGAGGTCCGGGACAGTACACCGGGGAGCTGTTTTTT. Translated, it gives CASSEGGPGQYTGELFF. The rearrangement uses TRBV25-1 and TRBJ2-2; D is possibly TRBD1 (7 bases). V gave up 3 bases and J gave up 3 bases, with 17 bases separating them. In germline, CDR1 is MGHDK, CDR2 SYGVNS. The CDR3 is 17 amino acids.

The chain has TRBV5-1 and TRBJ2-2; 12 bases match TRBD2. Trimming took 7 bases from V and 1 from J; bases not matched to a gene: 5. This CDR3 comprises 16 residues. CDR1 is SGHRS and CDR2 is YFSETQ in the germline V gene. Written as DNA, the CDR3 is TGCGCCAGCGAGAAACTAGCGGGGGGGAACACCGGGGAGCTGTTTTTT. It yields the protein CASEKLAGGNTGELFF.

V usage is TRBV7-9 and J usage is TRBJ2-4; 7 bases map to TRBD1. This CDR3 is 17 amino acids long. Unmatched junction bases numbered 6, after V lost 1 base and J lost 0 bases. Germline CDR1 and CDR2: SEHNR and FQNEAQ (reference sequence). CDR3 sequence (DNA): TGTGCCAGCAGCTTAGGAGGGACAGCTCTAGCCAAAAACATTCAGTACTTC. Encoded protein: CASSLGGTALAKNIQYF.

In its sample, this clonotype was seen a few times. V is TRBV14 and J is TRBJ1-6, with unresolved D. CDR3 length: 12 residues. Deletions cut 5 bases from V and 9 bases from J, with 8 bases between. From germline, CDR1 is SGHDN and CDR2 FVKESK. The CDR3 protein is CASSFRASPLHF. The CDR3 DNA follows: TGTGCCAGCAGCTTCCGTGCTTCACCCCTCCACTTT.

The chain employs TRBV20-1 and TRBJ2-4, with unresolved D. The CDR3 contains 12 residues. Germline-derived CDR1 and CDR2 are DFQATT and SNEGSKA (reference sequence). With 5 bases removed from V and 8 bases from J, the gap between germline ends came to 13 bases. CDR3 amino acids: CSAVAPSDIQYF. CDR3 DNA sequence: TGCAGTGCTGTCGCACCATCTGACATTCAGTACTTC.

This clonotype was found a few times. Compared with germline, one end of the junction differs, possibly owing to a read error. J is TRBJ2-5 and V is TRBV6-1; the D is unclear. This CDR3 has 14 residues. CDR1 is MNHNS and CDR2 is SASEGT in the germline V gene. The CDR3 spells CASIQGPIPEAQYF. CDR3 coding DNA: TGTGCCAGCATTCAAGGGCCCATACCAGAGGCCCAGTACTTC.

This rearrangement joins TRBV5-1 to TRBJ1-2; D not resolved. The germline gives CDR1 SGHRS, CDR2 YFSETQ. This CDR3 has 13 amino acids. V was trimmed by 9 bases and J by 2 bases, leaving 14 bases between them. DNA of the CDR3: TGCGCCACCACGGAGGGCGTGAACTATGGCTACACCTTC. Protein: CATTEGVNYGYTF.

This clonotype was seen more than once but under ten times. The J gene is TRBJ2-3, the V gene TRBV29-1; 8 nucleotides agree with TRBD2. Germline CDR1 SQVTM, CDR2 ANQGSEA. CDR3 length equals 16 residues. With V trimmed by 0 bases and J by 4 bases, 9 bases remained unmatched. The CDR3 DNA reads TGCAGCGTTGAAGAGTCGGGGGGGCTTCCGGCAGATACGCAGTATTTT. Translating gives CSVEESGGLPADTQYF.

This clonotype was observed a few times. The chain uses TRBV5-1 and TRBJ1-1; the D gene is possibly TRBD1 (6 bases). The CDR3 covers 15 residues. Germline V gives CDR1 SGHRS, CDR2 YFSETQ. V was pared by 3 bases and J by 1 base, with 13 bases between. CDR3 bases: TGCGCCAGCAGCTACCGGGACATCTCGAACACTGAAGCTTTCTTT. The encoded protein is CASSYRDISNTEAFF.

This clonotype was seen more than once but under ten times. CDR3 region: CASSLAASPPHNEQFF. In nucleotides, the CDR3 is TGCGCCAGCAGCTTGGCCGCCTCCCCACCCCACAATGAGCAGTTCTTC. V gene TRBV5-1 combines with J gene TRBJ2-1; D gene uncertain. Trimming took off 0 bases at V and 5 bases at J, with 15 bases between the two ends. Germline CDR1 and CDR2: SGHRS and YFSETQ. The CDR3 loop spans 16 amino acids.